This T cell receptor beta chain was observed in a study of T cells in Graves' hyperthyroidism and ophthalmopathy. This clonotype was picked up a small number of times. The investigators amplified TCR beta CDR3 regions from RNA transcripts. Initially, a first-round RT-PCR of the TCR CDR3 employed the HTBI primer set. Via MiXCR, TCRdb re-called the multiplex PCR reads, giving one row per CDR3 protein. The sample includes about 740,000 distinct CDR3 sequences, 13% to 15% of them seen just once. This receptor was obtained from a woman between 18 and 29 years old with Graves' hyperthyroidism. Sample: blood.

Written as DNA, the CDR3 is TGCAGTGCTAGATCGGGGGGCCCTGGAAACACCATATATTTT. Translated: CSARSGGPGNTIYF. The rearrangement uses TRBV20-1 and TRBJ1-3, with D perhaps matching TRBD1 (6 bases). This CDR3 is 14 amino acids long. Trimming took off 2 bases at V and 2 bases at J, with 10 bases between the two ends. Germline V CDR1 and CDR2: DFQATT, SNEGSKA (reference sequence).